This T cell receptor beta chain was profiled in a study of blood T cell repertoires in COVID-19. The overall study: T cells, B-cell-depleted T cells, or PBMCs provided the cDNA or gDNA that served as material.

Study processing details: Amplification with reference gene primers provided the estimates of nucleated cell counts. TCRdb's copy holds only in-frame clones and misses some; the assay was immunoSEQ multiplex PCR. Clone size and V and J calls were adopted from that table, with D and trimming inferred from the DNA. The sample lists 250,000 to 300,000 clones; roughly four fifths were seen once. The V gene lost 3 bases and the J gene lost 5 bases, with 11 bases spanning the gap. The germline gives CDR1 LGHDT, CDR2 YNNKEL (reference sequence). The CDR3 runs to 15 residues. This receptor was obtained from a man in his thirties or forties with acute COVID-19. V usage is TRBV3-1 (or the pseudogene TRBV3-2) and J usage is TRBJ1-6; D unresolved. The sample comprised PBMCs or T cells enriched from blood (not recorded which). The CDR3 DNA is TGTGCCAGCAGCCATGCCGGGAGCGATAATTCACCCCTCCACTTT. It encodes CASSHAGSDNSPLHF.